These 25 T cell receptor beta chains share one sample of origin, sequenced in a study of blood T cell repertoires in COVID-19. Assay: immunoSEQ multiplex PCR; the TCRdb copy retains only in-frame clones and omits some. Of 110,000 or so clones in the sample, 70% to 90% are singletons; the top ten hold over 4%. The sequencing sample was made of peripheral blood. The source of these receptors is a woman aged 50 to 60 with acute or convalescent COVID-19.

Only a few counts were recorded for this clone. The chain links TRBV29-1 to TRBJ2-7; D is ambiguous. The CDR3 has 13 residues. V was clipped by 0 bases and J by 1 base, with 7 bases between them. In germline, CDR1 is SQVTM, CDR2 ANQGSEA. Here the CDR3 DNA reads TGCAGCGTTGAAGATACCAGGTCCTACGAGCAGTACTTC. It encodes CSVEDTRSYEQYF.

The genes are TRBV7-9 and TRBJ2-2, with 8 bases matching TRBD2. Germline values: CDR1 SEHNR, CDR2 FQNEAQ (reference sequence). Losses at the gene ends were 2 bases for V and 0 bases for J; bases not matched to a gene: 2. This CDR3 region has 16 residues. The CDR3 coding sequence is TGTGCCAGCAGCTTAATGGGACTAGCGAACACCGGGGAGCTGTTTTTT. It yields the protein CASSLMGLANTGELFF.

Concerning this clone itself: The same CDR3 also results from other DNA sequences found in this sample. The chain employs TRBV27 and TRBJ2-2; 7 bases align to TRBD1. This CDR3 has 15 residues. Per the germline V gene, CDR1 is MNHEY and CDR2 is SMNVEV (reference sequence). V was clipped by 3 bases and J by 1 base; unmatched bases: 2. The CDR3 sequence is CASSFRTGNTGELFF. DNA for the CDR3: TGTGCCAGCAGTTTCAGGACAGGGAACACCGGGGAGCTGTTTTTT.

The rearrangement links TRBV20-1 to TRBJ2-5; D is perhaps TRBD1 (6 bases). The germline CDR1 and CDR2 sequences are DFQATT and SNEGSKA (reference sequence). The CDR3 has 11 residues. CDR3: CRGANQETQYF. For the CDR3, the DNA is TGCAGGGGGGCTAACCAAGAGACCCAGTACTTC.

In its sample, this clone was seen once. V and J are TRBV29-1 and TRBJ2-1; TRBD1 matches at 7 bases. The CDR3 spans 11 residues. Germline V lookup: CDR1 SQVTM, CDR2 ANQGSEA. V gave up 7 bases and J gave up 6 bases; unmatched junction bases: 3. For the CDR3, the DNA is TGCAGCGAACGACAGGGCAATGAGCAGTTCTTC. Protein: CSERQGNEQFF.

The V gene is TRBV5-1, the J gene TRBJ2-1, with D maybe TRBD2 (5 bases). The germline V gene encodes CDR1 SGHRS and CDR2 YFSETQ. This CDR3 region has 15 residues. V lost 0 bases and J 1 base, leaving 8 bases between the germline ends. In DNA, the CDR3 is TGCGCCAGCAGCTTGGCCACGGGGTCCTACAATGAGCAGTTCTTC. Translating gives CASSLATGSYNEQFF.

This rearrangement joins TRBV12-3 or TRBV12-4 to TRBJ2-7; no clear D. V gave up 2 bases and J gave up 3 bases, with 8 bases separating them. The CDR3 is made up of 13 amino acids. Here the CDR3 reads CASSLFRVYEQYF. CDR3 coding DNA: TGTGCCAGCAGTTTATTCCGGGTCTACGAGCAGTACTTC.

The V gene is TRBV4-1, the J gene TRBJ2-1; D might be TRBD1 (5 bases). Germline-derived CDR1 and CDR2 are MGHRA and YSYEKL. The ends were cut back, 1 base at V and 0 bases at J, with 13 bases in the middle. The CDR3 runs to 17 residues. Here the CDR3 DNA reads TGCGCCAGCAGCCAAGCTGCCCAGGGATACTCCTACAATGAGCAGTTCTTC. This gives the protein CASSQAAQGYSYNEQFF.

This sequence joins TRBV29-1 and TRBJ2-3; tentative D call: TRBD1 (6 bases). V lost 7 bases, J lost 3 bases, and 14 bases lay in between. Germline CDR1 SQVTM, CDR2 ANQGSEA. The CDR3 is 13 residues long. For the CDR3, the DNA is TGCAGCGCCCTGGGCAGGGGTACAGATACGCAGTATTTT. Its translation: CSALGRGTDTQYF.

The V call is TRBV11-3, the J call TRBJ2-1; TRBD2 matches at 12 bases. The CDR3 runs to 16 residues. Per germline, CDR1 SGHNT and CDR2 YENEEA. After removal of 5 bases from V and 7 bases from J, the junction contained 9 bases not matched to a gene. CDR3 sequence reads: CASSHSSGRAWNEQFF. Here the CDR3 DNA reads TGTGCCAGCAGCCACTCTAGCGGGAGGGCCTGGAATGAGCAGTTCTTC.

This chain uses TRBV11-2 with TRBJ2-7; 9 bases are shared with TRBD1. From germline, CDR1 is SGHAT and CDR2 FQNNGV. The J segment lost 7 bases and the V segment lost 5 bases, leaving 3 bases of the junction unmatched. The CDR3 covers 12 residues. The CDR3: CASSQGQGEQYF. CDR3 bases: TGTGCCAGCAGCCAGGGACAGGGAGAGCAGTACTTC.

The chain links TRBV7-9 to TRBJ1-3; D ambiguous. CDR3 length: 13 amino acids. Trimming pared 6 bases from V and 0 bases from J, leaving 6 bases between. Germline assignment: CDR1 SEHNR and CDR2 FQNEAQ (reference sequence). The CDR3 nucleotides read TGTGCCAGCAGACTAAACTCTGGAAACACCATATATTTT. This encodes CASRLNSGNTIYF.

V is TRBV7-9 and J is TRBJ2-1; 11 bases match TRBD1. The CDR3 loop spans 15 amino acids. Germline V gives CDR1 SEHNR, CDR2 FQNEAQ (reference sequence). V was pared by 5 bases and J by 7 bases, with 7 bases of the junction left unmatched. CDR3 nucleotide sequence: TGTGCCAGCAGCCGAGGACAGGGGGCGCAAAATGAGCAGTTCTTC. This encodes CASSRGQGAQNEQFF.

The gene calls are TRBV30 and TRBJ1-4; 9 bases are a match to TRBD1. This CDR3 is built from 14 residues. Germline trimming cut 5 bases from V and 8 bases from J; bases unmatched to any gene: 9. CDR1 GTSNPN and CDR2 SVGIG come from the germline V gene (reference sequence). In DNA form, the CDR3 reads TGTGCCTGGTCCCAACAGGGGGCGCGGGAAAAACTGTTTTTT. As protein: CAWSQQGAREKLFF.

J is TRBJ1-1 and V is TRBV5-4; D is possibly TRBD1 (5 bases). Germline V gives CDR1 SGHNT, CDR2 YYREEE (reference sequence). The V end lost 0 bases, the J end lost 7 bases, and 7 bases lay between the germline ends. This CDR3 region has 12 residues. CDR3 amino acids: CASSLGQYEAFF. The DNA for the CDR3 is TGTGCCAGCAGCTTGGGACAGTATGAAGCTTTCTTT.

This chain uses TRBV30 with TRBJ1-2, with TRBD1 matching 8 bases. The length of the CDR3 is 19 residues. Germline CDR1 and CDR2: GTSNPN and SVGIG (reference sequence). J was trimmed by 7 bases and V by 0 bases; bases with no gene match: 22. In DNA form, the CDR3 reads TGTGCCTGGAGTGTAGAGTATGTTCTGGAGCGGGACAGGTCTCCTGGCTACACCTTC. Translation gives CAWSVEYVLERDRSPGYTF. The full variable domain, its missing parts supplied by reference TRBV30 and TRBJ1-2, is SQTIHQWPATLVQPVGSPLSLECTVEGTSNPNLYWYRQAAGRGLQLLFYSVGIGQISSEVPQNLSASRPQDRQFILSSKKLLLSDSGFYLCAWSVEYVLERDRSPGYTFGSGTRLTVV.

The chain links TRBV6-5 to TRBJ1-2; possibly TRBD1 for D (5 bases). CDR1 MNHEY and CDR2 SVGAGI come from the germline V gene. The V end lost 2 bases, the J end lost 0 bases, and 10 bases lay between the germline ends. This CDR3 region has 15 residues. The CDR3 bases are TGTGCCAGCAGTTACAGCCCGGGGGCTAACTATGGCTACACCTTC. Amino acid sequence: CASSYSPGANYGYTF.

This chain connects TRBV6-5 to TRBJ2-7; 12 bases line up with TRBD1. This CDR3 is built from 14 residues. From germline, CDR1 is MNHEY and CDR2 SVGAGI. With V trimmed by 6 bases and J by 6 bases, 6 bases remained unmatched. As DNA, the CDR3 is TGTGCCAGCAGCTACGGGACAGGGGGCTTCGAGCAGTACTTC. It yields the protein CASSYGTGGFEQYF.

This clone appeared a single time. The chain carries TRBV5-6 and TRBJ2-2, with 8 bases matching TRBD1. The CDR3 extends over 16 amino acids. V shed 4 bases, J shed 4 bases, and the junction held 9 bases outside the gene matches. Germline V CDR1 and CDR2: SGHDT, YYEEEE. Here the CDR3 reads CASSHPGQALTGELFF. The CDR3 nucleotides read TGTGCCAGCAGCCATCCGGGACAGGCCCTCACCGGGGAGCTGTTTTTT.

This clone was recorded once. The chain joins TRBV7-3 to TRBJ1-1, with D maybe TRBD1 (5 bases). V lost 6 bases, J lost 6 bases, and 14 bases lay in between. Germline CDR1 and CDR2: SGHTA and FQGTGA. This CDR3 spans 13 amino acids. The CDR3 bases are TGTGCCAGCAGTCAGGGTGGAAGGGCTGAAGCTTTCTTT. It is translated as CASSQGGRAEAFF.

This chain connects TRBV5-5 to TRBJ1-5; D unclear. The CDR3 runs 13 residues. Per germline, CDR1 SGHKS and CDR2 YYEKEE (reference sequence). V was shortened by 2 bases and J by 8 bases, with 11 bases between the two germline ends. CDR3 in amino acids: CASSFQAREPQHF. The CDR3 bases are TGTGCCAGCAGCTTTCAGGCCAGAGAGCCCCAGCATTTT.

This chain connects TRBV18 to TRBJ2-6; the D gene is possibly TRBD1 (6 bases). This CDR3 spans 18 amino acids. Trimming took off 0 bases at V and 0 bases at J, with 12 bases between the two ends. Germline V gives CDR1 KGHSH, CDR2 LQKENI. CDR3 protein: CASSPPTTGVSGANVLTF. The CDR3 nucleotides are TGTGCCAGCTCACCACCGACGACAGGAGTCTCTGGGGCCAACGTCCTGACTTTC.

The chain carries TRBV13 and TRBJ2-2, with D possibly being TRBD1 (6 bases). Looked up from germline, CDR1 is PRHDT and CDR2 is FYEKMQ (reference sequence). V was cut by 5 bases and J by 0 bases, with 13 bases left in between. This CDR3 has 16 residues. This chain's CDR3 is CASSPRTDSNTGELFF. The CDR3 DNA is TGTGCCAGCAGCCCCCGGACAGACTCGAACACCGGGGAGCTGTTTTTT.

This rearrangement joins TRBV3-1 (or the pseudogene TRBV3-2) to TRBJ2-1; TRBD2 aligns across 9 bases. The trim removed 8 bases at V and 3 bases at J, leaving 5 bases unmatched. Germline CDR1 reads LGHDT; CDR2 reads YNNKEL (reference sequence). This CDR3 region has 14 residues. CDR3 in amino acids: CASGWTSDYNEQFF. CDR3 nucleotides: TGTGCCAGCGGGTGGACTAGCGACTACAATGAGCAGTTCTTC.

This clone has more than one count but fewer than ten. The chain has TRBV3-1 (or the pseudogene TRBV3-2) and TRBJ1-2; 8 bases line up with TRBD1. The V gene's germline CDR1 is LGHDT and CDR2 YNNKEL (reference sequence). This CDR3 contains 15 residues. V lost 6 bases to trimming and J lost 4 bases; unmatched junction nucleotides: 10. The CDR3 DNA reads TGTGCCAGCAGTTTTTCGGACAGGGAAGGCTATGGCTACACCTTC. This codes for CASSFSDREGYGYTF.